These T cell receptor beta chains were read from a single sample in a study of blood T cell repertoires in COVID-19. TCRdb's copy holds only in-frame clones and misses some; the assay was immunoSEQ multiplex PCR. The table includes 300,000 to 400,000 clones, 88% detected once. The sample taken for sequencing was PBMCs or T cells enriched from blood (not recorded which). The receptors here all came from a woman younger than 45 with acute COVID-19. Both conserved end residues are part of each CDR3. The order of the fields is J gene, D gene, V gene, clone size, CDR3 DNA, CDR3 protein. The D gene is left open where the match is weak. Clone size appears in some rows only: once, few, many, or a class for an expanded clone.

TRBJ1-6,NA,TRBV2,NA,TGTGCCAGCAGTGACTGGGTCAGGGATAATTCACCCCTCCACTTT,CASSDWVRDNSPLHF
TRBJ1-1,NA,TRBV5-6,NA,TGTGCAGAGTTCGGGTGCACTGAAGCTTTCTTT,CAEFGCTEAFF
TRBJ1-2,NA,TRBV21-1,NA,TGTGCCAGCTCAGAAGGGGGCTATGGCTACACCTTC,CASSEGGYGYTF
TRBJ1-1,NA,TRBV11-2,NA,TGTGCCAGCAGCCTCTCTGGGGGCTTGAACACTGAAGCTTTCTTT,CASSLSGGLNTEAFF
TRBJ2-1,NA,TRBV20-1,NA,TGCAGTGCTAGTTCCTCCGATGAGCAGTTCTTC,CSASSSDEQFF
TRBJ2-3,NA,TRBV14,NA,TGTGCCAGCAGCCAACACGGGGTTAGCACAGATACGCAGTATTTT,CASSQHGVSTDTQYF
TRBJ2-7,NA,TRBV18,NA,TGTGCCAGCTCACTCCGGACAACCTCCTCCTACGAGCAGTACTTC,CASSLRTTSSYEQYF
TRBJ2-2,TRBD2,TRBV9,NA,TGTGCCAGCAGCGTAGGAGCGGGGGCAACTTCCACCGGGGAGCTGTTTTTT,CASSVGAGATSTGELFF
TRBJ1-3,NA,TRBV9,NA,TGTGCCAGCCGGGGCTCTGGAAACACCATATATTTT,CASRGSGNTIYF
TRBJ2-1,NA,TRBV7-3,NA,TGTGCCAGCAGCTTATCACATACGGGAAATGAGCAGTTCTTC,CASSLSHTGNEQFF
TRBJ2-1,TRBD1,TRBV5-6,NA,TGTGCCAGCAGCTTGCCAGGGACAGGGGGCGCGTATGAGCAGTTCTTC,CASSLPGTGGAYEQFF
TRBJ2-2,TRBD1,TRBV6-4,few,TGTGCCAGCAGTGACCAGGGGGCAGGGGGCGCAAACACCGGGGAGCTGTTTTTT,CASSDQGAGGANTGELFF
TRBJ2-7,NA,TRBV18,few,TGTGCCAGCTCACCCTCAGTCCCAGGGGCCGACTCCTACGAGCAGTACTTC,CASSPSVPGADSYEQYF
TRBJ1-5,NA,TRBV7-8,NA,TGTGCCAGCAGCTTACAGGAAGATAATCAGCCCCAGCATTTT,CASSLQEDNQPQHF
TRBJ2-5,NA,TRBV9,NA,TGTGCCAGCAGCGTAGCTCAACCTCGGACAGGAGGGCAAGAGACCCAGTACTTC,CASSVAQPRTGGQETQYF
TRBJ1-4,NA,TRBV27,NA,TGTGCCAGCCTAGGCCCAAATGAAAAACTGTTTTTT,CASLGPNEKLFF
TRBJ2-2,NA,TRBV21-1,NA,TGTGCCAGCAGCAAGCCGGGGGACAGATACTACACCGGGGAGCTGTTTTTT,CASSKPGDRYYTGELFF
TRBJ1-1,TRBD1,TRBV27,NA,TGTGCCAGCAGTCGAACACAGGGGTCTGAAGCTTTCTTT,CASSRTQGSEAFF